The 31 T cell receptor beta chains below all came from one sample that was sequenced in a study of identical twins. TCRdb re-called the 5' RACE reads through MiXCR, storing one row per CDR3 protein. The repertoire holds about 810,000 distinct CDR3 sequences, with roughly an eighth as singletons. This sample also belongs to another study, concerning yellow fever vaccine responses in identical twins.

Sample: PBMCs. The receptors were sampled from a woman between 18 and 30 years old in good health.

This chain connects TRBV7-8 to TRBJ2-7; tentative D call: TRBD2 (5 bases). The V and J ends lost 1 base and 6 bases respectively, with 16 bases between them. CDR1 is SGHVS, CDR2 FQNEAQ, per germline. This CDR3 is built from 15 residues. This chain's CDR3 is CASSLVGSKLVEQYF. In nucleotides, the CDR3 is TGTGCCAGCAGCTTAGTAGGGAGCAAGCTCGTCGAGCAGTACTTC. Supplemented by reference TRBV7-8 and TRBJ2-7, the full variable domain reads GAGVSQSPRYKVAKRGQDVALRCDPISGHVSLFWYQQALGQGPEFLTYFQNEAQLDKSGLPSDRFFAERPEGSVSTLKIQRTQQEDSAVYLCASSLVGSKLVEQYFGPGTRLTVT.

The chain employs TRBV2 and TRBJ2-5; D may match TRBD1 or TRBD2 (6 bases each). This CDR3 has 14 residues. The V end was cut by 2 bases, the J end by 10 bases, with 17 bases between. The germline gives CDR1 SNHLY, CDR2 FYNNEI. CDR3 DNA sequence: TGTGCCAGCAGTGAATCGGGGGCCACCCAAGGCCAGTACTTC. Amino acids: CASSESGATQGQYF.

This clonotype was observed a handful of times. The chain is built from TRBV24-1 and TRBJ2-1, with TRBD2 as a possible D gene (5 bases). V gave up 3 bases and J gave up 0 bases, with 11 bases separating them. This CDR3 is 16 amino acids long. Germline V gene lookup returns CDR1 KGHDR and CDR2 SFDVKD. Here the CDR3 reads CATSDPTGSSYNEQFF. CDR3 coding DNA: TGTGCCACCAGTGATCCTACGGGGAGCTCCTACAATGAGCAGTTCTTC.

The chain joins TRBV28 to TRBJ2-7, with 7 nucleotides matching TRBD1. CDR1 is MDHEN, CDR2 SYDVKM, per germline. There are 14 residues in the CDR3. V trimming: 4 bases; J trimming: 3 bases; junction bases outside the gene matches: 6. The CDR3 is CASSSGQENYEQYF. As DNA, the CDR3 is TGTGCCAGCAGTTCCGGACAGGAAAACTACGAGCAGTACTTC.

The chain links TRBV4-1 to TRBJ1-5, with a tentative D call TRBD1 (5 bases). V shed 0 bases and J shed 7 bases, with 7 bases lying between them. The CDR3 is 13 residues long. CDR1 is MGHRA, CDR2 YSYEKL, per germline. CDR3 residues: CASSQEGGQPQHF. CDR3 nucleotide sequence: TGCGCCAGCAGCCAAGAGGGGGGACAGCCCCAGCATTTT.

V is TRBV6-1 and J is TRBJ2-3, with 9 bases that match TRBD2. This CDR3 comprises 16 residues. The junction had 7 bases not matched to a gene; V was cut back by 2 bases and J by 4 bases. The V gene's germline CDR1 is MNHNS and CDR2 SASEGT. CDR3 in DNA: TGTGCCAGCAGTGAAATAGCGGGAGTGAAGGCAGATACGCAGTATTTT. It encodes CASSEIAGVKADTQYF.

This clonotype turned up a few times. CDR3 sequence reads: CASSESGARYNEQFF. The CDR3, as DNA: TGTGCCAGCAGTGAATCCGGGGCAAGGTACAATGAGCAGTTCTTC. The chain uses TRBV25-1 and TRBJ2-1; tentatively, D is TRBD1 or TRBD2 (5 bases each). Deletions cut 1 base from V and 4 bases from J, with 11 bases between. Germline V gene data show CDR1 as MGHDK and CDR2 as SYGVNS. CDR3 length: 15 residues.

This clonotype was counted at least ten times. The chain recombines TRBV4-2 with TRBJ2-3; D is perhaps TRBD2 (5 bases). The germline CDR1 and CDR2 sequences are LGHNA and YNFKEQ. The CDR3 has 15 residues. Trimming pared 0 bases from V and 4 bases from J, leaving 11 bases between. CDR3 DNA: TGTGCCAGCAGCCAAGAGACGACGGGGTCAGATACGCAGTATTTT. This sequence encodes CASSQETTGSDTQYF.

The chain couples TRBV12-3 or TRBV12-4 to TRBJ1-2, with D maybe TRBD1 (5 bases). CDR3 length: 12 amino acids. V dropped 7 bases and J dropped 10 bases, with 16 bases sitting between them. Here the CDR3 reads CASNRAGRVYTF. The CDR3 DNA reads TGTGCCAGCAATCGGGCAGGGAGGGTCTACACCTTC.

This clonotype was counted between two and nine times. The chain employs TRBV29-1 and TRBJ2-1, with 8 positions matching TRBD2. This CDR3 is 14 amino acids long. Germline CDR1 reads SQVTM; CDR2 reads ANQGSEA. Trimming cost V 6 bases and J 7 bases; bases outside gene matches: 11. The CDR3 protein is CSVPTTRGGNEQFF. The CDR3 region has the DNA TGCAGCGTCCCGACTACACGCGGGGGGAATGAGCAGTTCTTC.

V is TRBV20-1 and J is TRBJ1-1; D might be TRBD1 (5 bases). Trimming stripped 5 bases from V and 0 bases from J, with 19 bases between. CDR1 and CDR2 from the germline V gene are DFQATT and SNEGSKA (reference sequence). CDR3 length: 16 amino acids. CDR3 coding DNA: TGCAGTGCTTTGACCTCCCAGGGAAGGCTGAACACTGAAGCTTTCTTT. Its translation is CSALTSQGRLNTEAFF.

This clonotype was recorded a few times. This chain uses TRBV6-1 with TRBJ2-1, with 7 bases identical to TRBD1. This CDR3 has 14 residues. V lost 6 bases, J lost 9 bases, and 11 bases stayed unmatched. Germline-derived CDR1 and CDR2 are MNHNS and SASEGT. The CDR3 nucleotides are TGTGCCAGCAGACGCGGCACAGGGGTCCTTGAGCAGTTCTTC. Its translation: CASRRGTGVLEQFF.

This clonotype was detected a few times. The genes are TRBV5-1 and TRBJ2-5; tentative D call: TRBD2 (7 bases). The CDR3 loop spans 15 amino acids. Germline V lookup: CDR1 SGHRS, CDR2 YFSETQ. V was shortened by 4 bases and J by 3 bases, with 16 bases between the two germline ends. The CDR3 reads CASSPGWGGEETQYF. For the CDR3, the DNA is TGCGCCAGCAGCCCGGGATGGGGGGGCGAAGAGACCCAGTACTTC.

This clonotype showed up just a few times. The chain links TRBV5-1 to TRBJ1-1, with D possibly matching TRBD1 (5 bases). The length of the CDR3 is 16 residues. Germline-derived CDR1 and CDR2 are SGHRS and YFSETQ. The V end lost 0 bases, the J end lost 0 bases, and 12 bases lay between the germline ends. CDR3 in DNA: TGCGCCAGCAGCTTGGGGTCAGGGACCATGAACACTGAAGCTTTCTTT. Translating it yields CASSLGSGTMNTEAFF.

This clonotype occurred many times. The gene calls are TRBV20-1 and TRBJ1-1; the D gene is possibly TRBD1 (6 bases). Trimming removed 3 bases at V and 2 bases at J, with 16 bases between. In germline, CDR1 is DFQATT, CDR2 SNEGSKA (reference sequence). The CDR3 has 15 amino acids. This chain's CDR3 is CSASPGGRENTEAFF. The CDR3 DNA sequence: TGCAGTGCTAGTCCTGGGGGCCGAGAAAACACTGAAGCTTTCTTT.

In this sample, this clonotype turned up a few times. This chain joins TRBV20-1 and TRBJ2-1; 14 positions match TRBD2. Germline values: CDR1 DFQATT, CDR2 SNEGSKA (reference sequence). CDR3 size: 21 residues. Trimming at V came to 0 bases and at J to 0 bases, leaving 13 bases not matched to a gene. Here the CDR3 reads CSARDARLAGGRRGSYNEQFF. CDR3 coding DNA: TGCAGTGCTAGAGACGCACGACTAGCGGGAGGGCGACGAGGCTCCTACAATGAGCAGTTCTTC.

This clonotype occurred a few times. The CDR3 region is CASSLVGTGFYEQYF. DNA for the CDR3: TGCGCCAGCAGCTTGGTCGGGACAGGGTTCTACGAGCAGTACTTC. The rearrangement joins TRBV5-1 to TRBJ2-7; 9 positions match TRBD1. The CDR3 loop spans 15 amino acids. The germline gives CDR1 SGHRS, CDR2 YFSETQ. J gave up 3 bases and V 0 bases, and 4 bases lay outside the gene matches.

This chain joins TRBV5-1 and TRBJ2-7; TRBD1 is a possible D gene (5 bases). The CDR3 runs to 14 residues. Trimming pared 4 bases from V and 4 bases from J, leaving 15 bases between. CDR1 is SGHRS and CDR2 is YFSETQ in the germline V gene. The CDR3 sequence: CASSVSGARYEQYF. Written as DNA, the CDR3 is TGCGCCAGCAGCGTAAGTGGGGCCCGATACGAGCAGTACTTC.

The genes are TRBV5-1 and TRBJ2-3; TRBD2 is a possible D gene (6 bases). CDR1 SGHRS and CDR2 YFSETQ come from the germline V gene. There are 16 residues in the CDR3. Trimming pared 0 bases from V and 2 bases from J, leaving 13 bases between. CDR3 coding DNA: TGCGCCAGCAGCTTGGGGGAGCGGGTGACCACAGATACGCAGTATTTT. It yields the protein CASSLGERVTTDTQYF.

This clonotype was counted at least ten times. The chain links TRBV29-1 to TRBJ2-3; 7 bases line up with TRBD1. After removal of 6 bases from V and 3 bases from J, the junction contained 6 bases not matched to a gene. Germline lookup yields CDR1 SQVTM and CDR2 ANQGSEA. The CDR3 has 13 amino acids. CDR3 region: CSVRGGMTDTQYF. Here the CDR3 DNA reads TGCAGCGTAAGAGGGGGCATGACAGATACGCAGTATTTT.

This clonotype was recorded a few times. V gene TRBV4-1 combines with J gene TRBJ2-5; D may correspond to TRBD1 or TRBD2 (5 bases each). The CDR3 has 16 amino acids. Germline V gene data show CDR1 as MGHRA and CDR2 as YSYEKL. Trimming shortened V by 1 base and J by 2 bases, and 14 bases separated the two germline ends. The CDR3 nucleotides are TGCGCCAGCAGCCAAGTAATGGTATGGGGGCAAGAGACCCAGTACTTC. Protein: CASSQVMVWGQETQYF.

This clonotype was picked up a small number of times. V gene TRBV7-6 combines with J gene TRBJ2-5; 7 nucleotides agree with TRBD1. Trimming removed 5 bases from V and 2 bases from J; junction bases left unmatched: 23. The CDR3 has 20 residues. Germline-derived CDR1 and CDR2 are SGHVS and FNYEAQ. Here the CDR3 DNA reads TGTGCCAGCAGCCTCCCCCCGGGGCGAAGGGACAGTTTGGCGCAAGAGACCCAGTACTTC. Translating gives CASSLPPGRRDSLAQETQYF. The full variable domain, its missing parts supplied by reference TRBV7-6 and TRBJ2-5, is GAGVSQSPRYKVTKRGQDVALRCDPISGHVSLYWYRQALGQGPEFLTYFNYEAQQDKSGLPNDRFSAERPEGSISTLTIQRTEQRDSAMYRCASSLPPGRRDSLAQETQYFGPGTRLLVL.

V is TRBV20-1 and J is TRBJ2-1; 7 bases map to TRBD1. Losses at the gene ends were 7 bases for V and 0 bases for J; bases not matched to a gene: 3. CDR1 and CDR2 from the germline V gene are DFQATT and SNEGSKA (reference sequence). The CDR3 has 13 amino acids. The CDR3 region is CSGQGLSYNEQFF. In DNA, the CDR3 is TGCAGTGGACAGGGCCTCTCCTACAATGAGCAGTTCTTC.

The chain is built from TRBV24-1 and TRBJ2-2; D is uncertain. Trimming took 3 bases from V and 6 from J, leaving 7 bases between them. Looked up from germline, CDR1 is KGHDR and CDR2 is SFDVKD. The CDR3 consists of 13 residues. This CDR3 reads CATSDDWAGELFF. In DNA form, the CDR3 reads TGTGCCACCAGTGATGATTGGGCCGGGGAGCTGTTTTTT.

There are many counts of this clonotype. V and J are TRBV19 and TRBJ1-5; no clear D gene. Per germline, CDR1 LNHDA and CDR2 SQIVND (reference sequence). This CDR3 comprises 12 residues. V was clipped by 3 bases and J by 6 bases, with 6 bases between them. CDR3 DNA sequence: TGTGCCAGTAGTATCGGGTTTCAGCCCCAGCATTTT. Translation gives CASSIGFQPQHF.

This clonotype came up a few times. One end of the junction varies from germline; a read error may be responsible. DNA for the CDR3: TGTGCCAGCAGTTACGTGGGAGGGCCCCAACTCTTC. Residues: CASSYVGGPQLF. This chain uses TRBV6-5 with TRBJ2-1; the match to TRBD2 covers 7 bases. This CDR3 has 12 residues. Germline V gene data show CDR1 as MNHEY and CDR2 as SVGAGI.

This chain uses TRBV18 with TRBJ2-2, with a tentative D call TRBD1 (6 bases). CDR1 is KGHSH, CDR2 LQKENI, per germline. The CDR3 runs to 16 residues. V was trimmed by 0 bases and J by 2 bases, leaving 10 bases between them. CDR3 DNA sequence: TGTGCCAGCTCACCACCAAACAGGGCTAACACCGGGGAGCTGTTTTTT. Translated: CASSPPNRANTGELFF.

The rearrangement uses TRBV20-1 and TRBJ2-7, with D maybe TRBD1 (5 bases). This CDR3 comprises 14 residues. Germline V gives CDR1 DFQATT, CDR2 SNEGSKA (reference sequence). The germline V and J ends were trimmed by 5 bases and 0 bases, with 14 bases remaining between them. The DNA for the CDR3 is TGCAGTGCTTATCAGGGCTATAGCTCCTACGAGCAGTACGTC. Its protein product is CSAYQGYSSYEQYV.

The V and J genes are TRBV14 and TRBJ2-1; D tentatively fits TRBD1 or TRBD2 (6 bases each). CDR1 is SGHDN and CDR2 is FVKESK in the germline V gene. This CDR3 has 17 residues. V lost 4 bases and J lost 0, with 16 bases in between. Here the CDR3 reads CASSLIPGDTSYNEQFF. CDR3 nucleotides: TGTGCCAGCAGCCTCATCCCGGGGGACACCTCCTACAATGAGCAGTTCTTC.

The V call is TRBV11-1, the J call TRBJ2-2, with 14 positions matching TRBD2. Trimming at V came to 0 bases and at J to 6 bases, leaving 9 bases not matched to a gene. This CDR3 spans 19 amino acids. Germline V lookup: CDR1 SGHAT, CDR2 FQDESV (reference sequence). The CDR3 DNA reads TGTGCCAGCAGCTTAGCCGGGGGACTAGCGGGAGAAGCGTCCGGGGAGCTGTTTTTT. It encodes CASSLAGGLAGEASGELFF.

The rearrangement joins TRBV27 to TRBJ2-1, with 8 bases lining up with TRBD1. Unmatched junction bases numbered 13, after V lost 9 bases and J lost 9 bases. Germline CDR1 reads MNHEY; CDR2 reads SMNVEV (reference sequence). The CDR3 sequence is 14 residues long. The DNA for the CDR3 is TGTGCCAGGGGGGGTTACAGGGGGGTGGGTGAGCAGTTCTTC. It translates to CARGGYRGVGEQFF.